The subject of this entry is one T cell receptor beta chain. This sample is drawn from a study of blood T cell repertoires in COVID-19. Background on the study: Material from acute and convalescent COVID-19 was sourced from the United States, Italy and Spain. T cells, B-cell-depleted T cells, or PBMCs supplied cDNA or gDNA.

Germline V CDR1 and CDR2: LGHDT, YNNKEL (reference sequence). Losses at the gene ends were 1 base for V and 13 bases for J; bases not matched to a gene: 9. This CDR3 has 15 amino acids. As originally analysed: Researchers report that nucleated cell counts were estimated from reference gene primer amplification. The repertoire was sequenced with immunoSEQ multiplex PCR; TCRdb's copy has only in-frame clones and lacks some. The V and J calls and clone size were taken over from that table, and D and trimming were inferred from the DNA. This sample has about 55,000 clones, with around 83% found just once.

Sample: peripheral blood. The rearrangement links TRBV3-1 (or the pseudogene TRBV3-2) to TRBJ1-6, with TRBD1 matching 8 bases. The TCR comes from a human donor in a cohort sampled during active COVID-19. The CDR3 loop is CASSQGVGTGVPLHF. The CDR3 nucleotides are TGTGCCAGCAGCCAAGGAGTAGGGACAGGTGTCCCCCTCCACTTT.